This T cell receptor beta chain stems from a study of blood T cells in healthy people across ages. Findings and caveats of the study: Any conclusive comparison of naive versus antigen-experienced cells was prevented by using unsorted PBMCs. Roughly linear declines in TCR beta diversity per million T cells occurred with age.

V was clipped by 6 bases and J by 8 bases, with 16 bases between them. This CDR3 contains 12 residues. CDR1 and CDR2 from the germline V gene are DFQATT and SNEGSKA (reference sequence). Sample-barcoded 5' priming and a J-beta primer mix drove a second PCR of about 6 to 12 cycles. One entry per CDR3 protein results from TCRdb running MiXCR on the 5' RACE reads. Of some 1.4 million distinct CDR3 sequences in the sample, about 40% were seen once. For this clonotype: Its antigen is undetermined.

The specimen was blood. This clonotype was obtained from a woman aged 18-30 years in good health. This sequence joins TRBV20-1 and TRBJ1-2; possible D gene TRBD1, 6 bases. The CDR3 spells CSAAGDLGGYTF. Written as DNA, the CDR3 is TGCAGTGCCGCAGGGGACCTAGGGGGCTACACCTTC.